This T cell receptor (beta chain) was observed in a study of CD8 T cells in Susac syndrome (dated by TCRdb to between 2019 and 2020). Notes on the research overall: Whether CD8+ T cell activation and differentiation in Susac syndrome was antigen driven was tested using repertoire sequencing. Clonality of the CD8+ T cell repertoire was compared between roughly eleven healthy donors, about 14 Susac syndrome patients and some 15 multiple sclerosis patients.

RNA was extracted with the RNeasy kit and about 0.5 to 1 ug was reverse transcribed using random hexamers. The immunoSEQ multiplex PCR assay, covering 54 Vbeta and 13 Jbeta segments, was used to amplify TCR beta CDR3 regions. PCR amplification bias was corrected by using a synthetic template baseline for primer optimization and computational correction. The study's own analysis went as follows. Reads were annotated to V, D and J genes per IMGT and analyzed with immunoSEQ Analyzer, keeping only productive sequences. Clonality was calculated as one minus the Shannon entropy normalized by log2 of the number of productive unique sequences. For each patient and control, public and private clones were evaluated within the 100 most prevalent clones. Susac-specific clones were defined as absent from healthy and MS cohorts, 1052 published viral clones and other ImmuneACCESS disease sequences. TCRdb reprocessing: public reads trimmed at Q25 with fastp, clones called with MiXCR, in-frame beta chains kept. Rows with one shared CDR3 protein collapse into an entry with the most common genes and DNA. TCRdb, not the authors, supplied the V and J calls. For this sample there are approximately 300,000 distinct CDR3 sequences; around nine tenths appear just once. The leading ten clones occupy more than 0.15% of the sample.

On this clonotype itself: The target of this receptor is not known. No base quality information exists; no much larger clone differs at one position.

General conclusions and limits of the study: The number of individuals in the TCR sequencing and HLA analysis was recognized as being relatively small.

Peripheral blood CD8+ and CD4+ T cells from healthy donors, Susac syndrome patients and multiple sclerosis patients were profiled using high-throughput TCR beta sequencing. Treatment-naive patients with stable or active relapsing-remitting disease fulfilling revised McDonald criteria were used as multiple sclerosis controls. CD8+ TEMRA cells were enriched by FACS, while bulk CD8+ and CD4+ T cells were purified by magnetic negative isolation. Blood was drawn into EDTA tubes, processed within 24 hours, and PBMCs were isolated by density gradient centrifugation. PBMCs intended for TCR sequencing were cryopreserved in liquid nitrogen and thawed later in a water bath at 37 degrees C. The sorted or isolated CD4+, CD8+ and CD8+ TEMRA cells reached a purity of at least 90%. V is pared back by 6 bases and J by 5 bases, with 22 bases lying between the germline termini. The germline V gene (reference sequence) gives CDR1 as MNHEY and CDR2 as SMNVEV. The cysteine opens and the phenylalanine closes a CDR3 of 16 amino acids. The kept DNA is CDR3 alone, 48 bases in frame from the first base.

The sequencing sample was made of CD8+ T cells from PBMCs. The clonotype originates from a human donor with multiple sclerosis. The chain was built from TRBV27 and TRBJ2-5; possibly the D gene is TRBD1, per 5 matching bases. The CDR3 protein sequence reads: CASRSELGRVDETQYF. The DNA sequence follows: TGTGCCAGCAGATCGGAATTGGGCAGGGTAGACGAGACCCAGTACTTC.